This T cell receptor (beta chain) derives from a study of control samples from healthy donors and cancer patients. The CDR3 consists of 16 residues. V trimming: 2 bases; J trimming: 6 bases; junction bases outside the gene matches: 8. CDR1 and CDR2 from the germline V gene are LGHDT and YNNKEL (reference sequence). The method was immunoSEQ multiplex PCR; TCRdb's version includes in-frame clones alone and lacks a portion of them. This sample carries about 130,000 clones, roughly 92% of them seen once, and the ten largest clones take 4.5% to 7%. The clonotype was recovered from a young man in good health. Material: blood. V is TRBV3-1 (or the pseudogene TRBV3-2) and J is TRBJ2-2; 8 bases match TRBD2. The CDR3 protein is CASSQTGLVFPGELFF. DNA of the CDR3: TGTGCCAGCAGCCAAACGGGACTAGTCTTTCCCGGGGAGCTGTTTTTT.